Presented here are 27 T cell receptor beta chains from one specimen sequenced in a study of cytomegalovirus exposure and HLA in healthy donors (dated by TCRdb to between 2016 and 2019). Preparation of the library involved the immunoSEQ multiplex PCR assay. The multiplex PCR relied on a mix of 60 forward primers for TCR Vbeta segments and 13 reverse primers for TCR Jbeta segments. In its TCRdb copy, this immuneACCESS table keeps in-frame sequences only and misses some clones. Where compared with another copy, unresolved V genes explain less than half of these, and the others have no known cause. The sample table contains about 110,000 clones; only one count was recorded for around 83% of them. In total, the top ten clones hold over 20% of the sample. Sequenced: PBMCs. These receptors were obtained from a man aged 25-45 years in good health and CMV-seropositive.

V is TRBV7-2 and J is TRBJ2-7; D gene ambiguous. The CDR3 extends over 15 amino acids. The germline gives CDR1 SGHTA, CDR2 FQGNSA. The germline V and J ends were trimmed by 5 bases and 4 bases, with 18 bases remaining between them. The DNA of the CDR3 is TGTGCCAGCAGCGTAGGGTTGACTCCCGAATACGAGCAGTACGTC. It codes for CASSVGLTPEYEQYV.

The gene calls are TRBV7-3 and TRBJ1-1; TRBD1 is a possible D gene (5 bases). Deletions cut 3 bases from V and 0 bases from J, with 11 bases between. This CDR3 is 15 amino acids long. Germline V CDR1 and CDR2: SGHTA, FQGTGA. The CDR3 reads CASSFGGSMNTEAFF. In nucleotides, the CDR3 is TGTGCCAGCAGCTTCGGGGGTTCCATGAACACTGAAGCTTTCTTT.

This CDR3 reads CASSDTRAVWDRGLNEQFF. The DNA for the CDR3 is TGTGCCAGCAGTGACACCCGGGCTGTGTGGGACAGGGGGCTCAATGAGCAGTTCTTC. V gene TRBV6-1 combines with J gene TRBJ2-1; 12 bases map to TRBD1. With V trimmed by 3 bases and J by 6 bases, 15 bases remained unmatched. In germline, CDR1 is MNHNS, CDR2 SASEGT. This CDR3 comprises 19 residues.

The chain carries TRBV2 and TRBJ2-5, with TRBD1 matching over 7 bases. TRBJ2-7 explains the end of the DNA better; the J call may be wrong. This CDR3 has 13 amino acids. Per the germline V gene, CDR1 is SNHLY and CDR2 is FYNNEI. CDR3 protein: CASDLTGNYEQYF. CDR3 nucleotide sequence: TGTGCCTCAGACCTGACAGGGAACTACGAGCAGTACTTC.

V is TRBV5-4 and J is TRBJ2-4; no clear D. Trimming removed 0 bases from V and 7 bases from J, with 17 bases in between. Germline values: CDR1 SGHNT, CDR2 YYREEE (reference sequence). The CDR3 sequence is 16 residues long. The CDR3 is CASSLAPIRGRNIQYF. The CDR3 DNA reads as TGTGCCAGCAGCTTGGCCCCCATTAGAGGAAGGAACATTCAGTACTTC.

The V gene is TRBV2, the J gene TRBJ1-2; 8 bases fit TRBD1. Germline V gene data show CDR1 as SNHLY and CDR2 as FYNNEI. The CDR3 totals 13 residues. V lost 6 bases, J lost 3 bases, and 3 bases stayed unmatched. CDR3 region: CASRDRADYGYTF. The CDR3 DNA reads TGTGCCAGCAGGGACAGGGCAGACTATGGCTACACCTTC.

This clone was seen a single time. The chain uses TRBV5-1 and TRBJ1-2; 7 bases line up with TRBD1. The CDR3 is made up of 15 amino acids. From germline, CDR1 is SGHRS and CDR2 YFSETQ. With V trimmed by 4 bases and J by 4 bases, 10 bases remained unmatched. The CDR3 DNA reads as TGCGCCAGCAGCGGCCTAGGGGGCTCGGTCTATGGCTACACCTTC. This gives the protein CASSGLGGSVYGYTF.

The V and J genes are TRBV28 and TRBJ1-1, with D possibly TRBD1 on 5 matching bases. Germline V lookup: CDR1 MDHEN, CDR2 SYDVKM. V lost 5 bases to trimming and J lost 7 bases, with 11 bases between them. This CDR3 comprises 12 residues. CDR3 sequence (DNA): TGTGCCAGCAGTCTGACCCAGGGTGAAGCTTTCTTT. Amino acids: CASSLTQGEAFF.

J is TRBJ2-7 and V is TRBV10-2, with TRBD2 matching over 10 bases. CDR1 is WSHSY, CDR2 SAAADI, per germline. This CDR3 comprises 14 residues. V lost 7 bases, J lost 4 bases, and 7 bases stayed unmatched. The CDR3 here is CASMRAGGPYEQYV. CDR3 in DNA: TGCGCCAGCATGAGAGCGGGAGGGCCTTACGAGCAGTACGTC.

This chain links TRBV29-1 with TRBJ1-2; D is uncertain. Germline CDR1 reads SQVTM; CDR2 reads ANQGSEA. V was shortened by 7 bases and J by 0 bases, with 15 bases between the two germline ends. This CDR3 contains 14 residues. This CDR3 is CSGYSSGANYGYTF. CDR3 nucleotides: TGCAGCGGATACAGTAGCGGAGCTAACTATGGCTACACCTTC.

This rearrangement joins TRBV6-1 to TRBJ1-5, with D uncertain. This CDR3 region has 15 residues. Between the trimmed V and J ends, which lost 5 bases and 3 bases, there was a span of 14 bases. CDR1 is MNHNS, CDR2 SASEGT, per germline. The CDR3 sequence is CASSSDGRANQPQHF. CDR3 DNA sequence: TGTGCCAGCAGTTCGGACGGGCGGGCCAATCAGCCCCAGCATTTT.

J is TRBJ1-6 and V is TRBV5-1, with D possibly TRBD1 on 5 matching bases. V was pared by 0 bases and J by 6 bases, with 10 bases between. Germline CDR1 and CDR2: SGHRS and YFSETQ. This CDR3 comprises 15 residues. In DNA, the CDR3 is TGCGCCAGCAGCTTGGCCGGGGGGAGTAATTCACCCCTCCACTTT. Protein sequence: CASSLAGGSNSPLHF.

V gene TRBV2 combines with J gene TRBJ2-2; 8 nucleotides agree with TRBD2. Germline assignment: CDR1 SNHLY and CDR2 FYNNEI. The CDR3 totals 12 residues. The V gene end was trimmed by 7 bases and the J gene end by 5 bases; junction bases not matched to a gene: 0. Here the CDR3 reads CASTSGTGELFF. In DNA, the CDR3 is TGTGCCAGCACTAGCGGGACCGGGGAGCTGTTTTTT.

The chain combines TRBV2 with TRBJ2-5; possible D gene TRBD1, 5 bases. TRBJ2-7 matches the DNA end more closely, so the J call is doubtful. The CDR3 contains 13 residues. Per the germline V gene, CDR1 is SNHLY and CDR2 is FYNNEI. CDR3 in DNA: TGTGCCAGCAGTGATGGTCAGGGCTACGAGCAGTACTTC. The encoded protein is CASSDGQGYEQYF.

The chain carries TRBV5-4 and TRBJ2-1; 9 bases match TRBD1. V lost 0 bases, J lost 8 bases, and 9 bases stayed unmatched. The CDR3 is 16 amino acids. CDR1 is SGHNT, CDR2 YYREEE, per germline (reference sequence). CDR3 nucleotide sequence: TGTGCCAGCAGCTTGGGAGGGACAGGGCGATACGATGAGCAGTTCTTC. Its translation: CASSLGGTGRYDEQFF.

J is TRBJ1-2 and V is TRBV5-1, with 7 bases lining up with TRBD1. Germline-derived CDR1 and CDR2 are SGHRS and YFSETQ. V was pared by 6 bases and J by 2 bases, with 13 bases of the junction left unmatched. The CDR3 totals 16 residues. In nucleotides, the CDR3 is TGCGCCAGCAACAAAGGGACAGCAAGCACAAACTATGGCTACACCTTC. It translates to CASNKGTASTNYGYTF.

The chain is built from TRBV18 and TRBJ2-5; 11 positions agree with TRBD1. The tail of the sequence fits TRBJ2-7 better, so the J call may be wrong. The CDR3 has 16 amino acids. Germline V lookup: CDR1 KGHSH, CDR2 LQKENI. CDR3 DNA: TGTGCCAGCTCACTAGGGGACAGGGGGTTCTCCTACGAGCAGTACTTC. Amino acids: CASSLGDRGFSYEQYF.

The chain couples TRBV5-1 to TRBJ2-5; D remains unclear. The germline V gene has CDR1 SGHRS and CDR2 YFSETQ. The CDR3 loop spans 13 amino acids. Trimming took off 2 bases at V and 4 bases at J, with 9 bases between the two ends. The CDR3 is CASSFSSLETQYF. CDR3 nucleotides: TGCGCCAGCAGCTTTAGCAGTTTAGAGACCCAGTACTTC. The whole variable domain, remainder taken from reference TRBV5-1 and TRBJ2-5, is KAGVTQTPRYLIKTRGQQVTLSCSPISGHRSVSWYQQTPGQGLQFLFEYFSETQRNKGNFPGRFSGRQFSNSRSEMNVSTLELGDSALYLCASSFSSLETQYFGPGTRLLVL.

This chain connects TRBV14 to TRBJ2-7, with D possibly matching TRBD2 (5 bases). Germline V gene lookup returns CDR1 SGHDN and CDR2 FVKESK. This CDR3 is 13 amino acids long. V lost 3 bases, J lost 3 bases, and 9 bases lay in between. CDR3: CASSQEEDYEQYF. DNA for the CDR3: TGTGCCAGCAGCCAGGAGGAGGACTACGAGCAGTACTTC.

The V and J genes are TRBV19 and TRBJ1-1, with D perhaps TRBD1 (5 bases). V shed 7 bases and J shed 0 bases, with 18 bases lying between them. CDR3 length: 16 amino acids. Germline-derived CDR1 and CDR2 are LNHDA and SQIVND (reference sequence). This CDR3 reads CASTKTEVKMNTEAFF. Written as DNA, the CDR3 is TGTGCCAGTACCAAGACAGAGGTTAAAATGAACACTGAAGCTTTCTTT.

This clone is a singleton in its sample. CDR3 coding DNA: TGTGCCAGCAGCCCGACAGGCGGCTCTGGAAACACCATATATTTT. Its protein product is CASSPTGGSGNTIYF. The chain joins TRBV6-5 to TRBJ1-3; the D gene is possibly TRBD1 (6 bases). Germline loops: CDR1 MNHEY, CDR2 SVGAGI. Trimming removed 6 bases from V and 0 bases from J, with 12 bases in between. The CDR3 contains 15 residues.

The V and J genes are TRBV18 and TRBJ2-1, with TRBD1 identical over 7 bases. V dropped 1 base and J dropped 4; count of bases not matched to a gene: 10. This CDR3 has 17 amino acids. Germline V gene data show CDR1 as KGHSH and CDR2 as LQKENI. The CDR3 reads CASSPQGARGAYNEQFF. The CDR3 coding sequence is TGTGCCAGCTCACCACAGGGGGCACGGGGAGCGTACAATGAGCAGTTCTTC.

The CDR3 sequence: CASSGGAYGYTF. CDR3 coding DNA: TGTGCCAGCAGCGGAGGGGCCTATGGCTACACCTTC. The V and J genes are TRBV14 and TRBJ1-2, with a tentative D call TRBD1 (5 bases). CDR3 length: 12 residues. Looked up from germline, CDR1 is SGHDN and CDR2 is FVKESK. V shed 5 bases and J shed 4 bases, with 8 bases lying between them.

The CDR3 sequence is CASSRPVQGALNTEAFF. DNA for the CDR3: TGTGCCAGCAGCAGACCCGTACAGGGGGCCCTGAACACTGAAGCTTTCTTT. V and J are TRBV5-5 and TRBJ1-1, with 9 positions matching TRBD1. Germline CDR1 SGHKS, CDR2 YYEKEE (reference sequence). This CDR3 contains 17 residues. The trim removed 4 bases at V and 0 bases at J, leaving 10 bases unmatched.

V is TRBV15 and J is TRBJ1-1, with TRBD1 matching over 7 bases. CDR1 and CDR2 (germline): LNHNV, YYDKDF (reference sequence). This CDR3 contains 15 residues. J lost 5 bases, V lost 3 bases, and 9 bases had no gene match. The CDR3 protein is CATSRGGTDGTEAFF. In DNA form, the CDR3 reads TGTGCCACCAGCAGGGGTGGGACAGATGGGACTGAAGCTTTCTTT.

V and J are TRBV10-3 and TRBJ2-7, with 8 bases lining up with TRBD1. Germline values: CDR1 ENHRY, CDR2 SYGVKD. With V trimmed by 8 bases and J by 2 bases, 5 bases remained unmatched. This CDR3 spans 13 amino acids. The chain's CDR3 is CAIGTGLTYEQYF. CDR3 DNA: TGTGCCATCGGGACAGGTCTTACCTACGAGCAGTACTTC.

The chain links TRBV13 to TRBJ1-2; weak D call: TRBD1 (5 bases). V lost 1 base, J lost 4 bases, and 7 bases lay in between. Germline V gene data show CDR1 as PRHDT and CDR2 as FYEKMQ (reference sequence). The CDR3 covers 13 residues. The CDR3 DNA reads as TGTGCCAGCAGCTTAGACAGGTCCTATGGCTACACCTTC. Its protein product is CASSLDRSYGYTF.